This T cell receptor beta chain emerged from a study of blood T cells in healthy people across ages. Sample-barcoded 5' priming and a J-beta primer mix drove a second PCR of 7 to 11 cycles. TCRdb reprocessed the 5' RACE reads with MiXCR, giving one entry per CDR3 protein. The table shows 790,000 or so distinct CDR3 sequences, with about half occurring only once. V was pared by 6 bases and J by 6 bases, with 14 bases between. The CDR3 totals 13 residues. In germline, CDR1 is SGHTA, CDR2 FQGTGA. The TCR sequence derives from a man older than 75 in good health. The V and J genes are TRBV7-3 and TRBJ1-2; D gene unclear. The sample taken for sequencing was blood. For the CDR3, the DNA is TGTGCCAGCAGTCGTATTGATGGAAATGGCTACACCTTC. Its protein product is CASSRIDGNGYTF.